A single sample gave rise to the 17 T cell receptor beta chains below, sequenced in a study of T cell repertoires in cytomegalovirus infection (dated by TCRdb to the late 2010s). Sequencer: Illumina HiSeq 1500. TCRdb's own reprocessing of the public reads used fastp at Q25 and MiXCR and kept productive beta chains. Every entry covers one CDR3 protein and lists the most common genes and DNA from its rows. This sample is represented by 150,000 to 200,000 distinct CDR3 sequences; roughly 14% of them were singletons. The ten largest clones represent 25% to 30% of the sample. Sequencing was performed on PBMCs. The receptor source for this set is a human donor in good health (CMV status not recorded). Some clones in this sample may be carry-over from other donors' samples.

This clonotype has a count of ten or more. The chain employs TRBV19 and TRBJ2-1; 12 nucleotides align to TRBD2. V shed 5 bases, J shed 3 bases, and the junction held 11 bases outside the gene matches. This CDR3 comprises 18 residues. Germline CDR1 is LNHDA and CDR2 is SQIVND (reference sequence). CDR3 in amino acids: CASSERLAGASVYNEQFF. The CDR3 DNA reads TGTGCCAGTAGTGAACGACTAGCGGGAGCTTCAGTCTACAATGAGCAGTTCTTC.

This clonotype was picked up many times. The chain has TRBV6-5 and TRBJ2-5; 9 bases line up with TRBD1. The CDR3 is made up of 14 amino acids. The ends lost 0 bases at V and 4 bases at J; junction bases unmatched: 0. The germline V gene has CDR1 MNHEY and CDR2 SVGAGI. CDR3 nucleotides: TGTGCCAGCAGTTACTCGGGACAGGGAGAGACCCAGTACTTC. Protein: CASSYSGQGETQYF.

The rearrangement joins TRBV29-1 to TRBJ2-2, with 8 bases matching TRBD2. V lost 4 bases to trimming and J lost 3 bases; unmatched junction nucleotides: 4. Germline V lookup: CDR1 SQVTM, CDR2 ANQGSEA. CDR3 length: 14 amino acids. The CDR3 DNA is TGCAGCGTTGGAGCGGGAGACGACACCGGGGAGCTGTTTTTT. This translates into CSVGAGDDTGELFF.

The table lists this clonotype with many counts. CDR3 bases: TGTGCCAGCAGCCTTCGGGGTAGGCCTGACTATGGCTACACCTTC. It is translated as CASSLRGRPDYGYTF. The chain is built from TRBV5-4 and TRBJ1-2, with D unclear. CDR1 and CDR2 from the germline V gene are SGHNT and YYREEE (reference sequence). The V end lost 4 bases, the J end lost 3 bases, and 16 bases lay between the germline ends. CDR3 size: 15 residues.

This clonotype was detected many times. The CDR3 DNA follows: TGTGCCAGCAGAGGACTAGCGGGAGCCTACAATGAGCAGTTCTTC. It yields the protein CASRGLAGAYNEQFF. This chain joins TRBV28 and TRBJ2-1; 13 bases line up with TRBD2. The CDR3 contains 15 residues. The V gene's germline CDR1 is MDHEN and CDR2 SYDVKM. Losses at the gene ends were 6 bases for V and 2 bases for J; bases not matched to a gene: 1.

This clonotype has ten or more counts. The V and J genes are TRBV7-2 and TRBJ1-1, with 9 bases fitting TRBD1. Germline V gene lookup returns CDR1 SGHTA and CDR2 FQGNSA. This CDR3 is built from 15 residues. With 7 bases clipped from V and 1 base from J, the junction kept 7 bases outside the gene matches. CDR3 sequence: CASTRDRAKNTEAFF. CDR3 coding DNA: TGTGCCAGCACCCGGGACAGGGCGAAGAACACTGAAGCTTTCTTT.

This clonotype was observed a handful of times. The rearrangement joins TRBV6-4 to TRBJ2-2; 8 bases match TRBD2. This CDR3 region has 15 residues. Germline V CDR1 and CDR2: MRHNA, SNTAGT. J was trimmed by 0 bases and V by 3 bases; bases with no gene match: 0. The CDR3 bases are TGTGCCAGCAGTGAGCGGGGGGCGAACACCGGGGAGCTGTTTTTT. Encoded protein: CASSERGANTGELFF.

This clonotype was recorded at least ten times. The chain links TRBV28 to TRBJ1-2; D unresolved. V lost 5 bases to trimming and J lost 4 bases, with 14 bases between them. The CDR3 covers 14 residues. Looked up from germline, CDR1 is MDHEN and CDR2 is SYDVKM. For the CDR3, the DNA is TGTGCCAGCAGTCCATCCAAACAAGTCTATGGCTACACCTTC. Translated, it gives CASSPSKQVYGYTF.

In DNA form, the CDR3 reads TGTGCCAGCAGCTTCCCGCGCACTGAAGCTTTCTTT. Its translation: CASSFPRTEAFF. The rearrangement links TRBV7-2 to TRBJ1-1; D is undetermined. The V and J ends lost 3 bases and 4 bases respectively, with 6 bases between them. This CDR3 comprises 12 residues. Germline V lookup: CDR1 SGHTA, CDR2 FQGNSA.

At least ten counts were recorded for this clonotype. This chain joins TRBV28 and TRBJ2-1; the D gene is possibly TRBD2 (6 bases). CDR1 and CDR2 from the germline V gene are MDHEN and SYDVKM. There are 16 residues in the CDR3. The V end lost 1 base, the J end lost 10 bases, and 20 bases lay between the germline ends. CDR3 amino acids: CASSLFRRADRGEQFF. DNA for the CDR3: TGTGCCAGCAGTTTATTTCGCAGAGCCGACCGGGGGGAGCAGTTCTTC.

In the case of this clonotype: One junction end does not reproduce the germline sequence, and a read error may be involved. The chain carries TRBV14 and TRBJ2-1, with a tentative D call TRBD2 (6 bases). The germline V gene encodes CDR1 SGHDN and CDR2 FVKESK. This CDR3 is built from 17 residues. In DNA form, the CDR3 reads TGTGCCAGCAGCCAACGTCGGGGGAAGAGCTCCTACAATGAGCAGTCCTTC. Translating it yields CASSQRRGKSSYNEQSF.

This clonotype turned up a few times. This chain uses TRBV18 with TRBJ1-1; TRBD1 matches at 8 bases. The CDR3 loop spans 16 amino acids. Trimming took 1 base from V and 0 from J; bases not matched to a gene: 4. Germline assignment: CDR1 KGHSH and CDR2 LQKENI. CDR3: CASSPRQGRLNTEAFF. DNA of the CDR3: TGTGCCAGCTCACCACGACAGGGGCGGTTGAACACTGAAGCTTTCTTT. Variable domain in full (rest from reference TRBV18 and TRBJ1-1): NAGVMQNPRHLVRRRGQEARLRCSPMKGHSHVYWYRQLPEEGLKFMVYLQKENIIDESGMPKERFSAEFPKEGPSILRIQQVVRGDSAAYFCASSPRQGRLNTEAFFGQGTRLTVV.

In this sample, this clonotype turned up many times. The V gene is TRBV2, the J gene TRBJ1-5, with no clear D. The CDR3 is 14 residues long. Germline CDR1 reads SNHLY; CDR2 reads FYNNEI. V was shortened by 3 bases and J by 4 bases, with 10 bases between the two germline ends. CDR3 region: CASSDIGENQPQHF. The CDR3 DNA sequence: TGTGCCAGCAGTGATATTGGGGAAAATCAGCCCCAGCATTTT.

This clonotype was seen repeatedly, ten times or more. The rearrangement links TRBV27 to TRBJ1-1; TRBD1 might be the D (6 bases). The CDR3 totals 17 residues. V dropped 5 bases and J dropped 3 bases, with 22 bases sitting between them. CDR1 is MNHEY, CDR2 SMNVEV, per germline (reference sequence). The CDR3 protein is CASSRNLAGHKHTEAFF. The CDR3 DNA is TGTGCCAGCAGTAGAAATCTCGCGGGACATAAGCACACTGAAGCTTTCTTT.

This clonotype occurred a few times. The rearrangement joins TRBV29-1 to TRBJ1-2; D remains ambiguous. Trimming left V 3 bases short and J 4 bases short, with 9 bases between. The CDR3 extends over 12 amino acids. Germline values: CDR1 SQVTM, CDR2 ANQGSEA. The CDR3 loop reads CSVEFRAYGYTF. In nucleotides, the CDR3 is TGCAGCGTTGAGTTCCGGGCCTATGGCTACACCTTC.

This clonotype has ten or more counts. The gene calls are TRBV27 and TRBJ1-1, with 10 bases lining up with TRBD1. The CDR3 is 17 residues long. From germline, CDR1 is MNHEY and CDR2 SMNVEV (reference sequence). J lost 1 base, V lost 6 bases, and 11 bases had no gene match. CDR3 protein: CASSLVPGQGSNTEAFF. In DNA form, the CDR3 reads TGTGCCAGCAGCCTAGTCCCGGGACAGGGGTCGAACACTGAAGCTTTCTTT.

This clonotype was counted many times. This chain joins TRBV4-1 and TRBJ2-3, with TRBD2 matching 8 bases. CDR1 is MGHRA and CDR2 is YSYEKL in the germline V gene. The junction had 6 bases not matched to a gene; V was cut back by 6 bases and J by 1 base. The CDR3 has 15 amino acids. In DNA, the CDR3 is TGCGCCAGCAGGGGCGGACTAGCAGGCACAGATACGCAGTATTTT. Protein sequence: CASRGGLAGTDTQYF.